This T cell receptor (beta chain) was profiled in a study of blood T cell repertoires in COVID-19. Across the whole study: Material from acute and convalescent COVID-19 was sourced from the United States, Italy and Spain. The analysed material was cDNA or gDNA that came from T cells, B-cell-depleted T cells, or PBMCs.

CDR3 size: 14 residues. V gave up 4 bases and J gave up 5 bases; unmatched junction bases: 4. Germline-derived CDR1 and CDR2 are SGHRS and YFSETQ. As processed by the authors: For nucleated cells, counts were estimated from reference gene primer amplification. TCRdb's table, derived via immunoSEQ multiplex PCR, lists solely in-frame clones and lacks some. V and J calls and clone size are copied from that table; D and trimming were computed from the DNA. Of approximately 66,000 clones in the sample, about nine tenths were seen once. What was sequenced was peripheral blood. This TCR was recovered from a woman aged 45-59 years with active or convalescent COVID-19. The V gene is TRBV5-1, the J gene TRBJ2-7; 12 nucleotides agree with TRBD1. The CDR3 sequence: CASSRGQGADEQYF. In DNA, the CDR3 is TGCGCCAGCAGCAGGGGACAGGGGGCGGACGAGCAGTACTTC.